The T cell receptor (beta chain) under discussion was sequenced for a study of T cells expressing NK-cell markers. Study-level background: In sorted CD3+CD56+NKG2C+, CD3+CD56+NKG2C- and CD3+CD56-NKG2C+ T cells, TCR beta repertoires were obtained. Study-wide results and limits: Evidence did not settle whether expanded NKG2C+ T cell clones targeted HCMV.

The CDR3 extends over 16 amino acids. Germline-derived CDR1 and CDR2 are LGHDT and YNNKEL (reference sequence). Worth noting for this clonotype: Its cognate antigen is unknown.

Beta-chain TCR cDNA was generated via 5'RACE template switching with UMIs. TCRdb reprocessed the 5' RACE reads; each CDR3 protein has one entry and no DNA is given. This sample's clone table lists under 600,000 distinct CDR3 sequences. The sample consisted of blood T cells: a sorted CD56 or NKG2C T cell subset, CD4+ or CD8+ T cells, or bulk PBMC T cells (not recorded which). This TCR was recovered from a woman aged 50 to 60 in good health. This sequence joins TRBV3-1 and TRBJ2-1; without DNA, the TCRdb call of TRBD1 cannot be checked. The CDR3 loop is CASSRTGAFSYNEQFF.